The sequence of this T cell receptor beta chain was determined in a study of persistence of HIV-infected CD4 T cells. The immunoSEQ assay was version 4, run in survey mode. Profiling relied on immunoSEQ multiplex PCR, and the TCRdb table lists in-frame clones only, not all of them. The data show under 40,000 clones, 82% seen once. Stimulation used 7.5 to 10 ug/mL lysate from CMV-infected fibroblasts. Memory cells lacking CD40L and CD69 with high CD45RO were sorted. Before stimulation, PBMCs underwent CD8+ T cell depletion. CDR1 is SNHLY, CDR2 FYNNEI, per germline. CDR3 length: 13 amino acids. Trimming stripped 4 bases from V and 4 bases from J, with 8 bases between. In this sample, this clone turned up a few times. Its specificity is unknown.

The source material was CD4+ T cells sorted from PBMCs after approximately 19-hour stimulation, sampled from a patient who received antiretroviral therapy. The receptor was isolated from an adult woman with HIV who was CMV-seropositive. V is TRBV2 and J is TRBJ1-5, with TRBD1 as a possible D gene (6 bases). The CDR3 here is CASSGTANQPQHF. The CDR3 nucleotides are TGTGCCAGCAGTGGGACAGCGAATCAGCCCCAGCATTTT.